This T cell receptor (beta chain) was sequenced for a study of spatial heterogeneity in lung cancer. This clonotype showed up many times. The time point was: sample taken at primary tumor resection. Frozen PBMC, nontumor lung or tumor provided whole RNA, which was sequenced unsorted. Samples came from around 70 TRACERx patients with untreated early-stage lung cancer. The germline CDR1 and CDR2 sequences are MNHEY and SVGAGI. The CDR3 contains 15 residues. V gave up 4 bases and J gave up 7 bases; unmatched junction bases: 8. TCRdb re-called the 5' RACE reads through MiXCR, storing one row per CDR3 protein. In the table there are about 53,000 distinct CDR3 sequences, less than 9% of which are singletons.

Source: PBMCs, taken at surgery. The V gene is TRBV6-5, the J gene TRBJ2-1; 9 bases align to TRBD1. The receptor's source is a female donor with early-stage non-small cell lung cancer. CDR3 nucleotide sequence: TGTGCCAGCAGTTTCTCCGGGACAGGGTCGAATGAGCAGTTCTTC. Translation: CASSFSGTGSNEQFF.